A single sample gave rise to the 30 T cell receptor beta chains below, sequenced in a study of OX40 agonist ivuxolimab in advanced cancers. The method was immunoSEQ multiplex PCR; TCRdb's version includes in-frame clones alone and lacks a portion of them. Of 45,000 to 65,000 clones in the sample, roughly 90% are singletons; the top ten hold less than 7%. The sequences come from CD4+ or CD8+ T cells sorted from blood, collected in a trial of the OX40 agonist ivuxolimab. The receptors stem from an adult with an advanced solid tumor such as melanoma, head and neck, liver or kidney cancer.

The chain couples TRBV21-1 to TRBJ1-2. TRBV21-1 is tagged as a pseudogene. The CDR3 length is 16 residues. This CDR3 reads CASSKRARGVFYGYTF. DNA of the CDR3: TGTGCCAGCAGCAAGAGAGCGCGTGGGGTTTTTTATGGCTACACCTTC.

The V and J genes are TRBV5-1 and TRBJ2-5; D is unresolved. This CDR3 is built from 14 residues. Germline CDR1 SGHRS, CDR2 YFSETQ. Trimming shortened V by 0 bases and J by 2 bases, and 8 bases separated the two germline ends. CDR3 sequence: CASSLGQTQETQYF. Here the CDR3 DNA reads TGCGCCAGCAGCTTGGGCCAGACACAAGAGACCCAGTACTTC.

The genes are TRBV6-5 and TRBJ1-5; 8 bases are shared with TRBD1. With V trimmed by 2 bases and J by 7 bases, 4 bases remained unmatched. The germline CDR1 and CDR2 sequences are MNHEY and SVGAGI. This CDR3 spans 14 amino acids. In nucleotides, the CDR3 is TGTGCCAGCAGTTACGGACAGGGCCGGCAGCCCCAGCATTTT. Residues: CASSYGQGRQPQHF.

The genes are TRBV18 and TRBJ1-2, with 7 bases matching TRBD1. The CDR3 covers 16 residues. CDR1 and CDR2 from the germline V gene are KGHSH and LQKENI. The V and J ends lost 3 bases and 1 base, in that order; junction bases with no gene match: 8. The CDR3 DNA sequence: TGTGCCAGCTCACCGAGGTTTGGGGACAGTAACTATGGCTACACCTTC. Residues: CASSPRFGDSNYGYTF.

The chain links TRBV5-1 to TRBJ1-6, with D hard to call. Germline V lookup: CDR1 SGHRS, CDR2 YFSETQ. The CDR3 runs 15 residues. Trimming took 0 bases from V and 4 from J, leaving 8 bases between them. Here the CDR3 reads CASSLGLEYNSPLHF. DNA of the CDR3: TGCGCCAGCAGCTTGGGGTTAGAGTATAATTCACCCCTCCACTTT.

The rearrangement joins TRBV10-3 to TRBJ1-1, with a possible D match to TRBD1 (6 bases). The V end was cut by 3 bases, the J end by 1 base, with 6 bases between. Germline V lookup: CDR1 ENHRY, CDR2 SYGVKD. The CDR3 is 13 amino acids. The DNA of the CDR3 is TGTGCCATCAGTGAACAGGGGAACACTGAAGCTTTCTTT. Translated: CAISEQGNTEAFF.

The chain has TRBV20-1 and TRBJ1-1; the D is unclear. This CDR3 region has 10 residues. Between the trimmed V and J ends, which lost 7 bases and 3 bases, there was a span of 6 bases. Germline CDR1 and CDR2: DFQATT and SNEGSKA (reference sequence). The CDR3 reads CSGWYTEAFF. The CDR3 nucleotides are TGCAGTGGGTGGTACACTGAAGCTTTCTTT.

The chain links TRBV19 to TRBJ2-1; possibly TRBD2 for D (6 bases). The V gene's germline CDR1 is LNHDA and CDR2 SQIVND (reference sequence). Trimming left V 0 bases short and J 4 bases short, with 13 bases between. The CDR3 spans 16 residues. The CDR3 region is CASSIEGGYLYNEQFF. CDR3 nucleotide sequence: TGTGCCAGTAGTATAGAGGGGGGTTATCTTTACAATGAGCAGTTCTTC. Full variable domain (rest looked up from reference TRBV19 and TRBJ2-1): DGGITQSPKYLFRKEGQNVTLSCEQNLNHDAMYWYRQDPGQGLRLIYYSQIVNDFQKGDIAEGYSVSREKKESFPLTVTSAQKNPTAFYLCASSIEGGYLYNEQFFGPGTRLTVL.

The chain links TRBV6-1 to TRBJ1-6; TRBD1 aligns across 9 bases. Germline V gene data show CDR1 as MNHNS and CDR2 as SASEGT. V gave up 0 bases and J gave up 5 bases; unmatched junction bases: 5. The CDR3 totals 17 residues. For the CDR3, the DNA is TGTGCCAGCAGTGAAGCCGCGGGACAGGGAAATAATTCACCCCTCCACTTT. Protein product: CASSEAAGQGNNSPLHF.

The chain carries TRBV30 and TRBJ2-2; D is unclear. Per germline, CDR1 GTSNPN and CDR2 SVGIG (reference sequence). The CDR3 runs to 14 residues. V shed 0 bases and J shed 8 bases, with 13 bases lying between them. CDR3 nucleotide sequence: TGTGCCTGGAGTGTACACCCAACATTGGGGGAGCTGTTTTTT. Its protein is CAWSVHPTLGELFF.

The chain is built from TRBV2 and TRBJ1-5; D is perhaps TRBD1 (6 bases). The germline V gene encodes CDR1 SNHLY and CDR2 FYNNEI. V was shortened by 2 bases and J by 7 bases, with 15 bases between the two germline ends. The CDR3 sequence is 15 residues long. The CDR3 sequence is CASSETLQGSQPQHF. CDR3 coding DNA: TGTGCCAGCAGTGAAACACTACAGGGATCCCAGCCCCAGCATTTT.

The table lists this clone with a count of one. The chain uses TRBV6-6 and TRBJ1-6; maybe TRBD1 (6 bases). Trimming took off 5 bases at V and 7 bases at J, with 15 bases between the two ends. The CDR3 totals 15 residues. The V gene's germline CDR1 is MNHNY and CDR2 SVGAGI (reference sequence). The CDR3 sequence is CASSGLGAGNSPLHF. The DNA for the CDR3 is TGTGCCAGCAGTGGATTGGGGGCGGGCAATTCACCCCTCCACTTT.

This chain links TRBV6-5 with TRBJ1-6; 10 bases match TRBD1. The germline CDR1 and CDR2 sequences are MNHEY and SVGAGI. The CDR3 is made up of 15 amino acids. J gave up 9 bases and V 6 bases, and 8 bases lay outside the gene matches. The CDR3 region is CASRPIGTGASPLHF. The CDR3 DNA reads TGTGCCAGCAGACCCATCGGGACAGGGGCTTCACCCCTCCACTTT.

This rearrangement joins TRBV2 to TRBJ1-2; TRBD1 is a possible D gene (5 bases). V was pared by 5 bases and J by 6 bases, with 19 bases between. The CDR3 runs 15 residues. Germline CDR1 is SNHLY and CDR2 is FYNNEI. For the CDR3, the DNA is TGTGCCAGCAGTCGAAAGTTGACAGCAATAAATGGCTACACCTTC. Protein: CASSRKLTAINGYTF.

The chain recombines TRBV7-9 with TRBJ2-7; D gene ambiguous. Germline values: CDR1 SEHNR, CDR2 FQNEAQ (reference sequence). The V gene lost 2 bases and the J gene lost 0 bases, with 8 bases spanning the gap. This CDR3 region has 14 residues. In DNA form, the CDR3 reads TGTGCCAGCAGCTTACTTTCAAACTCCTACGAGCAGTACTTC. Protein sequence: CASSLLSNSYEQYF.

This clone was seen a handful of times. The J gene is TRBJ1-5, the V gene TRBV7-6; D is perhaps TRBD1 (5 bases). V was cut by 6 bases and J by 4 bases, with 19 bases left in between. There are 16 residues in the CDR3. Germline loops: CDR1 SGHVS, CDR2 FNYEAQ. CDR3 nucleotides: TGTGCCAGCAGTCAAACGGCGTACCAGGGAAATCAGCCCCAGCATTTT. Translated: CASSQTAYQGNQPQHF.

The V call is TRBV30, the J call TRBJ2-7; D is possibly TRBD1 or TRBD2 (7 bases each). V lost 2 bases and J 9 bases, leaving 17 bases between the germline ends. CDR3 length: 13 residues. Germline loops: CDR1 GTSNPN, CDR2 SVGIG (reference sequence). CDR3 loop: CAWSPGGTTVQYF. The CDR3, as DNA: TGTGCCTGGAGTCCAGGGGGGACTACGGTGCAGTACTTC. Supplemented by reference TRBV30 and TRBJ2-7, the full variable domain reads SQTIHQWPATLVQPVGSPLSLECTVEGTSNPNLYWYRQAAGRGLQLLFYSVGIGQISSEVPQNLSASRPQDRQFILSSKKLLLSDSGFYLCAWSPGGTTVQYFGPGTRLTVT.

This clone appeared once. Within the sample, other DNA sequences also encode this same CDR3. CDR3 DNA: TGCGCCAGCAGCCAACAGCCGGGACAGGGGAACGAGCAGTACTTC. Amino acids: CASSQQPGQGNEQYF. This chain connects TRBV5-1 to TRBJ2-7; TRBD1 matches at 10 bases. This CDR3 has 15 residues. The V gene end was trimmed by 4 bases and the J gene end by 5 bases; junction bases not matched to a gene: 9. The germline V gene encodes CDR1 SGHRS and CDR2 YFSETQ.

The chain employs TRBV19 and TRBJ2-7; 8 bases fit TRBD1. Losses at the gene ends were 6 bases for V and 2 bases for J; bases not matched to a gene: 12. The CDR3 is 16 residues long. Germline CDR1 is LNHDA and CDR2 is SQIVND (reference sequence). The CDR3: CASSPGTGLTTYEQYF. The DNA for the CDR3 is TGTGCCAGTAGCCCCGGGACAGGTCTTACGACCTACGAGCAGTACTTC.

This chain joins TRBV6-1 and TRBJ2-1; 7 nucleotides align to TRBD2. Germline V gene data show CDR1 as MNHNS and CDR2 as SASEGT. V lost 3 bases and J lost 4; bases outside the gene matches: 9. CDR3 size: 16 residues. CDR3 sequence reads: CASSDSSPSGYNEQFF. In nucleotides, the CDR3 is TGTGCCAGCAGTGATAGTTCGCCTAGCGGTTACAATGAGCAGTTCTTC.

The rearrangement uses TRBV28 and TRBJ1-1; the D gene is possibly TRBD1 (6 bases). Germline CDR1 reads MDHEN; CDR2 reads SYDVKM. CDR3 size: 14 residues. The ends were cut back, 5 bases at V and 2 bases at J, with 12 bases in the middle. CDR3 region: CASSLPTGNTEAFF. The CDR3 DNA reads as TGTGCCAGCAGTCTTCCGACAGGAAACACTGAAGCTTTCTTT.

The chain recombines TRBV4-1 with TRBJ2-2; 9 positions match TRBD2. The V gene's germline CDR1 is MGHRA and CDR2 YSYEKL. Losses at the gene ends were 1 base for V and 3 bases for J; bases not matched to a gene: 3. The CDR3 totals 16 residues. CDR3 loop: CASSQAASGDTGELFF. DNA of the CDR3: TGCGCCAGCAGCCAAGCAGCTAGCGGGGACACCGGGGAGCTGTTTTTT.

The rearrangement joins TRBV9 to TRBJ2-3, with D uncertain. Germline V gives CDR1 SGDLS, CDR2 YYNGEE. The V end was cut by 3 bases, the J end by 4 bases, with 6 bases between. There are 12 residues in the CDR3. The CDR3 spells CASSGISDTQYF. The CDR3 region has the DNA TGTGCCAGCAGCGGAATTTCAGATACGCAGTATTTT. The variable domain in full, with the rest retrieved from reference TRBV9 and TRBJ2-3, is DSGVTQTPKHLITATGQRVTLRCSPRSGDLSVYWYQQSLDQGLQFLIQYYNGEERAKGNILERFSAQQFPDLHSELNLSSLELGDSALYFCASSGISDTQYFGPGTRLTVL.

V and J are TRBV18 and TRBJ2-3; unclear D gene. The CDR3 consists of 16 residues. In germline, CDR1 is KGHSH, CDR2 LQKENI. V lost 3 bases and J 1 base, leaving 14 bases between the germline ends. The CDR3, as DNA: TGTGCCAGCTCACCGTTAATAAGACACGGCACAGATACGCAGTATTTT. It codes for CASSPLIRHGTDTQYF.

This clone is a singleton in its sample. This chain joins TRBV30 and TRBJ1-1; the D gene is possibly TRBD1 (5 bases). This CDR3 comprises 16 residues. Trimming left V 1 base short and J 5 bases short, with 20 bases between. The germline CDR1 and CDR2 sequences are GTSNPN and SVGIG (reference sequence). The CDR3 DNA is TGTGCCTGGAGTGCAATTAGTCCGGGACTAGGGACTGAAGCTTTCTTT. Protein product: CAWSAISPGLGTEAFF.

Here the CDR3 DNA reads TGTGCCTGGACCCTAGAGGGAGAGACCCAGTACTTC. This translates into CAWTLEGETQYF. This chain links TRBV30 with TRBJ2-5; perhaps TRBD2 as D (5 bases). Per the germline V gene, CDR1 is GTSNPN and CDR2 is SVGIG (reference sequence). The CDR3 extends over 12 amino acids. Trimming took off 4 bases at V and 4 bases at J, with 10 bases between the two ends.

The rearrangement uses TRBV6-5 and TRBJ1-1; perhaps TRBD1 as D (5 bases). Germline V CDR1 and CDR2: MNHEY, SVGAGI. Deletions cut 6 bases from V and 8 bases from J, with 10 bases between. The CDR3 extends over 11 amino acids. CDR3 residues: CASSSRTEAFF. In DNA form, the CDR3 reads TGTGCCAGCAGCTCCCGGACAGAAGCTTTCTTT.

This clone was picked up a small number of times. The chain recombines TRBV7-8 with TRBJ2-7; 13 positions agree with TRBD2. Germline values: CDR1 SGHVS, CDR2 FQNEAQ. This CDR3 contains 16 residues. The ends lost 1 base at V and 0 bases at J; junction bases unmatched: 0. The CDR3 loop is CASSLGTSGSSYEQYF. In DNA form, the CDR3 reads TGTGCCAGCAGCTTAGGGACTAGCGGGAGCTCCTACGAGCAGTACTTC.

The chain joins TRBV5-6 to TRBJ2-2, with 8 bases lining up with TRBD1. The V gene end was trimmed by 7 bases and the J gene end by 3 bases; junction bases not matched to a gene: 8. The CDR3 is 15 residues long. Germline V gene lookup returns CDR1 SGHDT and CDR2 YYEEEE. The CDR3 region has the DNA TGTGCCAGCGCGGCCGGGACAGGCTACACCGGGGAGCTGTTTTTT. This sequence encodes CASAAGTGYTGELFF.

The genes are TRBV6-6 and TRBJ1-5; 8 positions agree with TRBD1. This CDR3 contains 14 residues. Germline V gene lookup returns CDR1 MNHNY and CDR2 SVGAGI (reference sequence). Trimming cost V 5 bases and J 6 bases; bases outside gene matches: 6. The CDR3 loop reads CASSRTGFGQPQHF. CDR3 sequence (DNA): TGTGCCAGCAGTAGGACAGGGTTTGGTCAGCCCCAGCATTTT.